The 6 T cell receptor beta chains in this list originate from one sample, sequenced in a study of cytomegalovirus exposure and HLA in healthy donors. The PCR was carried out with 60 Vbeta primers and 13 Jbeta primers. Some clones are missing from TCRdb's copy, which holds only in-frame ones; the method was immunoSEQ multiplex PCR. The table includes approximately 170,000 clones, about 85% detected once. Input material: PBMCs. The receptors derive from a boy aged 2 to 10 in good health and CMV-seronegative.

This chain links TRBV7-9 with TRBJ2-1, with a possible D match to TRBD2 (5 bases). CDR3 size: 16 residues. Germline V gene sequence: CDR1 SEHNR, CDR2 FQNEAQ (reference sequence). Trimming stripped 5 bases from V and 1 base from J, with 15 bases between. The CDR3 DNA follows: TGTGCCAGCAGCCCCCTCCCCTGGGAGTCCTACAATGAGCAGTTCTTC. Its protein product is CASSPLPWESYNEQFF. Supplemented by reference TRBV7-9 and TRBJ2-1, the full variable domain reads DTGVSQNPRHKITKRGQNVTFRCDPISEHNRLYWYRQTLGQGPEFLTYFQNEAQLEKSRLLSDRFSAERPKGSFSTLEIQRTEQGDSAMYLCASSPLPWESYNEQFFGPGTRLTVL.

The chain combines TRBV7-9 with TRBJ2-1; TRBD1 might be the D (5 bases). Germline CDR1 and CDR2: SEHNR and FQNEAQ (reference sequence). The CDR3 has 14 residues. Trimming removed 10 bases from V and 4 bases from J, with 17 bases in between. DNA for the CDR3: TGTGCCATCTCGCGACAGCCCGGATACAATGAGCAGTTCTTC. Translating it yields CAISRQPGYNEQFF.

This clone is a singleton in its sample. The CDR3 spells CASSEADRVGDTQYF. The CDR3 region has the DNA TGTGCCAGCAGTGAAGCAGACAGGGTGGGAGATACGCAGTATTTT. The chain is built from TRBV6-1 and TRBJ2-3, with 7 bases matching TRBD1. The CDR3 is 15 residues long. J gave up 5 bases and V 0 bases, and 5 bases lay outside the gene matches. From germline, CDR1 is MNHNS and CDR2 SASEGT.

The chain combines TRBV6-1 with TRBJ2-3; D is unclear. V was pared by 4 bases and J by 6 bases, with 8 bases between. The length of the CDR3 is 12 residues. Germline CDR1 reads MNHNS; CDR2 reads SASEGT. Here the CDR3 DNA reads TGTGCCAGCAGTGTACTTTGGGATACGCAGTATTTT. Encoded protein: CASSVLWDTQYF.

This chain links TRBV27 with TRBJ2-1; 9 positions agree with TRBD2. Germline V gene data show CDR1 as MNHEY and CDR2 as SMNVEV (reference sequence). V was clipped by 2 bases and J by 6 bases; unmatched bases: 2. The CDR3 is 14 amino acids. The CDR3: CASSLGTSTNEQFF. The CDR3 DNA reads TGTGCCAGCAGTTTAGGGACTAGCACCAATGAGCAGTTCTTC.

A single count supports this clone. V gene TRBV6-1 combines with J gene TRBJ2-1; weak D call: TRBD2 (7 bases). In germline, CDR1 is MNHNS, CDR2 SASEGT. Between the trimmed V and J ends, which lost 5 bases and 0 bases, there was a span of 11 bases. The CDR3 has 15 residues. The CDR3 DNA is TGTGCCAGCAGTTCGGGGGGCAGCTCCTACAATGAGCAGTTCTTC. Its protein product is CASSSGGSSYNEQFF.